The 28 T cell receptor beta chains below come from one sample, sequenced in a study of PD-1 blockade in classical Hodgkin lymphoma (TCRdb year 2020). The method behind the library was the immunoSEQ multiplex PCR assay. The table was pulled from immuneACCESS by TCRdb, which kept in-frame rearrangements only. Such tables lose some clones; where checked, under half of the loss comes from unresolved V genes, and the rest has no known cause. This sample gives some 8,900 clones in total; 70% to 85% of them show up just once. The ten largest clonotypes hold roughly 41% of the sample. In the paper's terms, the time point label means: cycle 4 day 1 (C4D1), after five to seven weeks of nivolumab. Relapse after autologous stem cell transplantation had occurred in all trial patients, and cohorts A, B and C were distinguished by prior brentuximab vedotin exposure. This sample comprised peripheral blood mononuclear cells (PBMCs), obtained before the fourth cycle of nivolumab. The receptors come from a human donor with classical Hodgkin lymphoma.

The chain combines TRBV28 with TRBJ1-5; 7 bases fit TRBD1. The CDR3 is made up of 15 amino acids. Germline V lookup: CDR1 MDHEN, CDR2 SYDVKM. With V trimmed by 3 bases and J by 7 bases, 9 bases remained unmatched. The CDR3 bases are TGTGCCAGCAGTTTTTTAGGGGGCGGTACCCAGCCCCAGCATTTT. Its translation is CASSFLGGGTQPQHF. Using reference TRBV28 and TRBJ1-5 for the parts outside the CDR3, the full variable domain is DVKVTQSSRYLVKRTGEKVFLECVQDMDHENMFWYRQDPGLGLRLIYFSYDVKMKEKGDIPEGYSVSREKKERFSLILESASTNQTSMYLCASSFLGGGTQPQHFGDGTRLSIL.

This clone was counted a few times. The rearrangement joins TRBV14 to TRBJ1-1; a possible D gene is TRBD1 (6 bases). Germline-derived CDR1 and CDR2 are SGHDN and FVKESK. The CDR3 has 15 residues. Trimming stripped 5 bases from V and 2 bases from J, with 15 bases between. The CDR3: CASSYRGGLNTEAFF. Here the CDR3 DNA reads TGTGCCAGCAGCTATCGAGGGGGTCTTAACACTGAAGCTTTCTTT.

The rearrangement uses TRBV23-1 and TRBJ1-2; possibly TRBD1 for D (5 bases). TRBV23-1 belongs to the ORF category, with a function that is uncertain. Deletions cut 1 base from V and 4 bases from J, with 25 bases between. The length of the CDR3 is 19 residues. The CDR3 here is CASSQLEGLVEFPGYGYTF. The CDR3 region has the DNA TGCGCCAGCAGTCAATTGGAGGGGCTTGTGGAGTTTCCGGGCTATGGCTACACCTTC.

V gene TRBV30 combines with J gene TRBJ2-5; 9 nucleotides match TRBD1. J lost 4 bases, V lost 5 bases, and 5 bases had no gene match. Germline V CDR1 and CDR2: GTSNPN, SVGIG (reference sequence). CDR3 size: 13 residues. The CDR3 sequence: CAWGTGRRETQYF. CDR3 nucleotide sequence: TGTGCCTGGGGGACAGGGCGAAGAGAGACCCAGTACTTC.

The CDR3 coding sequence is TGTGCCAGCAGACCGACTAGCGGGAGGGTAAACGAGCAGTACTTC. It specifies CASRPTSGRVNEQYF. This chain joins TRBV11-2 and TRBJ2-7; TRBD2 aligns across 14 bases. Germline lookup yields CDR1 SGHAT and CDR2 FQNNGV. The CDR3 is 15 residues long. Trimming cost V 6 bases and J 5 bases; bases outside gene matches: 6.

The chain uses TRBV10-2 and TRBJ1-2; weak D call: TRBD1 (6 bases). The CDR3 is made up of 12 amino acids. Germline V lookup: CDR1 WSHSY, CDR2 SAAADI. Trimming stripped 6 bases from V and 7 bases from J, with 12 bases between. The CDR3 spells CASSGGGAGYTF. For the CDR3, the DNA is TGCGCCAGCAGCGGCGGGGGGGCTGGCTACACCTTC.

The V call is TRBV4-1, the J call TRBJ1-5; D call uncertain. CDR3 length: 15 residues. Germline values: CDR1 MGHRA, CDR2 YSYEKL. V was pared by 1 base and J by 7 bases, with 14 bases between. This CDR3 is CASSQGWAVGQPQHF. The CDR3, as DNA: TGCGCCAGCAGCCAAGGGTGGGCAGTGGGACAGCCCCAGCATTTT.

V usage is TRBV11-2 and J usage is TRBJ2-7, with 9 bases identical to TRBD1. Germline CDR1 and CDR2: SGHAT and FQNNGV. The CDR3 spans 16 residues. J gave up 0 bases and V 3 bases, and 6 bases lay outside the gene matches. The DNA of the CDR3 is TGTGCCAGCAGCTTCCTAGACAGGGGGAACTCCTACGAGCAGTACTTC. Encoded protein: CASSFLDRGNSYEQYF.

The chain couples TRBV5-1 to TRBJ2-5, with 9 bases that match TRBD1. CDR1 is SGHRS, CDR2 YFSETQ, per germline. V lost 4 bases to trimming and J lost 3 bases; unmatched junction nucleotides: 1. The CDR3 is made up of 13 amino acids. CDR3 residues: CASSRTGEETQYF. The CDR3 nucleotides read TGCGCCAGCAGCAGGACAGGGGAAGAGACCCAGTACTTC. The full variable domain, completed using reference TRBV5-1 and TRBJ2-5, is KAGVTQTPRYLIKTRGQQVTLSCSPISGHRSVSWYQQTPGQGLQFLFEYFSETQRNKGNFPGRFSGRQFSNSRSEMNVSTLELGDSALYLCASSRTGEETQYFGPGTRLLVL.

The CDR3 reads CASSPGLAGAGELFF. The CDR3 nucleotides read TGTGCCAGCAGTCCCGGACTAGCGGGGGCCGGGGAGCTGTTTTTT. The genes are TRBV6-5 and TRBJ2-2; 13 bases align to TRBD2. Germline-derived CDR1 and CDR2 are MNHEY and SVGAGI. The CDR3 extends over 15 amino acids. The J segment lost 6 bases and the V segment lost 5 bases, leaving 3 bases of the junction unmatched.

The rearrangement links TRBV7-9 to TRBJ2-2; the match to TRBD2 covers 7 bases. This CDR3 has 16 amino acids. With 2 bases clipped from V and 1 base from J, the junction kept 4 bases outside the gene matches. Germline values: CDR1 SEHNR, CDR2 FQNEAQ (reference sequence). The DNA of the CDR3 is TGTGCCAGCAGCTTAATGGGCGGGGGGAACACCGGGGAGCTGTTTTTT. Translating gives CASSLMGGGNTGELFF. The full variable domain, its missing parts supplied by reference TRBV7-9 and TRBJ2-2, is DTGVSQNPRHKITKRGQNVTFRCDPISEHNRLYWYRQTLGQGPEFLTYFQNEAQLEKSRLLSDRFSAERPKGSFSTLEIQRTEQGDSAMYLCASSLMGGGNTGELFFGEGSRLTVL.

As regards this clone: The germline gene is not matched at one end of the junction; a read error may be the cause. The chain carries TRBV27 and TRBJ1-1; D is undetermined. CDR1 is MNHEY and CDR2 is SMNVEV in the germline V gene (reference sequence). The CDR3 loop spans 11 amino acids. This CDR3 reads CGIYMNTEAFF. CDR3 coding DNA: TGCGGGATTTACATGAACACTGAAGCTTTCTTT.

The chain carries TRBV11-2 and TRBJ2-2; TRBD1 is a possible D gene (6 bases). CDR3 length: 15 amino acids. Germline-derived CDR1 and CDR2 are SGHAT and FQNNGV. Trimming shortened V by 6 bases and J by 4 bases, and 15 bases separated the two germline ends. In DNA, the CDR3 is TGTGCCAGCAGTTCAGGGGTTCGGGGCACCGGGGAGCTGTTTTTT. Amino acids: CASSSGVRGTGELFF.

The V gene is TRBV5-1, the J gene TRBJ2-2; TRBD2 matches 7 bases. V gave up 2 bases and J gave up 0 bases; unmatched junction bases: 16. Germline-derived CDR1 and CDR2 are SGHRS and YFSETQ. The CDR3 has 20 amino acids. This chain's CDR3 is CASSFYLTSELVPNTGELFF. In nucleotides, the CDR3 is TGCGCCAGCAGCTTCTACCTCACTAGCGAACTCGTACCGAACACCGGGGAGCTGTTTTTT.

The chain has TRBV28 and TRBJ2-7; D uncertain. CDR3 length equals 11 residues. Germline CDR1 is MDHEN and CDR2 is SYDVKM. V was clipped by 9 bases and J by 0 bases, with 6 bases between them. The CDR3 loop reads CASSSSYEQYF. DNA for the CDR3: TGTGCCAGTTCCAGCTCCTACGAGCAGTACTTC.

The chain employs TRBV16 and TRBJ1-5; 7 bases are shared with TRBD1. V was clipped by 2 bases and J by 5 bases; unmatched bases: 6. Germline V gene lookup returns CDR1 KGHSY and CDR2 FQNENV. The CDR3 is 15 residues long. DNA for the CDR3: TGTGCCAGCAGCCAACAGGGGGGGAGGCATCAGCCCCAGCATTTT. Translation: CASSQQGGRHQPQHF.

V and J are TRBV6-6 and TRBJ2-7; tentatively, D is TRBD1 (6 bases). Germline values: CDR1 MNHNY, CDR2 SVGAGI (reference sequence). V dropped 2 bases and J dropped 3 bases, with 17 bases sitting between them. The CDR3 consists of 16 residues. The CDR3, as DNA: TGTGCCAGCAGTTACCCCGGGCCAGGGGCACACTACGAGCAGTACTTC. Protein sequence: CASSYPGPGAHYEQYF.

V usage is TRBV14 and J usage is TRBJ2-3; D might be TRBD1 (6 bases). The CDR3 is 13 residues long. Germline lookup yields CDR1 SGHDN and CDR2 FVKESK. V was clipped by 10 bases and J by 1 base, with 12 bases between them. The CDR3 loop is CATRQDGTDTQYF. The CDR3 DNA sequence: TGTGCCACTCGACAGGACGGCACAGATACGCAGTATTTT.

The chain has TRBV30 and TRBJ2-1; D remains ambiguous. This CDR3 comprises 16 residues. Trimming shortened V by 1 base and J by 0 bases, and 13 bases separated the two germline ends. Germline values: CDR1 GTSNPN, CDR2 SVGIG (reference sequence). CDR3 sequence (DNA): TGTGCCTGGAGTGGTCTAGGGTTTAGCTCCTACAATGAGCAGTTCTTC. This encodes CAWSGLGFSSYNEQFF.

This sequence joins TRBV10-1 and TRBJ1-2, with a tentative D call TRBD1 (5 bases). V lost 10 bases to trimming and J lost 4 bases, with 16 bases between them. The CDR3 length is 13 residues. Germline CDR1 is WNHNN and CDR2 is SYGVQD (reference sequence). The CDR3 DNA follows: TGCGCCACCGCGGGGAGGGGCCCCTATGGCTACACCTTC. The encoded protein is CATAGRGPYGYTF.

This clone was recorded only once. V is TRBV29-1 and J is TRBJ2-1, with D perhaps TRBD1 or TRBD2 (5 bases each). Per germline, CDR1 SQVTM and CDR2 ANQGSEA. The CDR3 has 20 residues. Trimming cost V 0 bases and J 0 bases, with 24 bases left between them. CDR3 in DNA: TGCAGCGTTGAAGATCTTCCGGGGCTCAGGCTCCCCGGCTCCTACAATGAGCAGTTCTTC. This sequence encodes CSVEDLPGLRLPGSYNEQFF.

For the CDR3, the DNA is TGTGCCAGCAGCTTAGGGACAGGGGGCCCCTTCTATGGCTACACCTTC. Residues: CASSLGTGGPFYGYTF. The chain combines TRBV7-9 with TRBJ1-2, with TRBD1 identical over 11 bases. V dropped 1 base and J dropped 4; count of bases not matched to a gene: 5. From germline, CDR1 is SEHNR and CDR2 FQNEAQ (reference sequence). This CDR3 is 16 amino acids long. Variable domain in full (rest from reference TRBV7-9 and TRBJ1-2): DTGVSQNPRHKITKRGQNVTFRCDPISEHNRLYWYRQTLGQGPEFLTYFQNEAQLEKSRLLSDRFSAERPKGSFSTLEIQRTEQGDSAMYLCASSLGTGGPFYGYTFGSGTRLTVV.

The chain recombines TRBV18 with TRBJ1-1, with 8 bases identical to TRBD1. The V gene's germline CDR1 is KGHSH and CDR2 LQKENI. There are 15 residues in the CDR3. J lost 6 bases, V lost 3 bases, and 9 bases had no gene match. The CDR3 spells CASSPASGQGSEAFF. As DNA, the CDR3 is TGTGCCAGCTCACCGGCATCCGGACAGGGCTCTGAAGCTTTCTTT.

In nucleotides, the CDR3 is TGTGCCAGCAGCTTAGGGGTTCAGGGGGGGCCGTACAATGAGCAGTTCTTC. This gives the protein CASSLGVQGGPYNEQFF. J is TRBJ2-1 and V is TRBV7-2; the D gene could be TRBD1 or TRBD2 (7 bases each). Germline V CDR1 and CDR2: SGHTA, FQGNSA. The CDR3 contains 17 residues. The V gene lost 1 base and the J gene lost 4 bases, with 17 bases spanning the gap. Drawing the rest from reference TRBV7-2 and TRBJ2-1, the complete variable domain is GAGVSQSPSNKVTEKGKDVELRCDPISGHTALYWYRQSLGQGLEFLIYFQGNSAPDKSGLPSDRFSAERTGGSVSTLTIQRTQQEDSAVYLCASSLGVQGGPYNEQFFGPGTRLTVL.

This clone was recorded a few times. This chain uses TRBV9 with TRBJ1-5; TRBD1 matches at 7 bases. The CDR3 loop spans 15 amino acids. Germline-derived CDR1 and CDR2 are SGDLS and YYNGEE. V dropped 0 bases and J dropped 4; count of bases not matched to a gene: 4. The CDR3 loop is CASSVAGTANQPQHF. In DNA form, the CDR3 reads TGTGCCAGCAGCGTAGCCGGGACAGCTAATCAGCCCCAGCATTTT.

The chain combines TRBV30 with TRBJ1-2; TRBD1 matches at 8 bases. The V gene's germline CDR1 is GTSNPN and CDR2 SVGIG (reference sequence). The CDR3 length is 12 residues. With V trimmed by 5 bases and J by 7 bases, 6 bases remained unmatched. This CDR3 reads CAWATGGRGYTF. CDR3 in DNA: TGTGCCTGGGCAACAGGGGGTCGTGGCTACACCTTC.

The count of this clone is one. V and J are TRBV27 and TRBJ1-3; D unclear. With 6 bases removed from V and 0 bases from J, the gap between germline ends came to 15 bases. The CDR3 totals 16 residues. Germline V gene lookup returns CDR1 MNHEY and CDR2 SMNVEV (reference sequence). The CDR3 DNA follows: TGTGCCAGCAGCCCTTATCCCGGGAGCTCTGGAAACACCATATATTTT. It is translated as CASSPYPGSSGNTIYF.

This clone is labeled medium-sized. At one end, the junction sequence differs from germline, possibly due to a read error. CDR3: CASSPGGDTEQYF. CDR3 bases: TGTGCTAGCAGCCCGGGCGGGGATACAGAGCAGTACTTC. This chain links TRBV7-7 with TRBJ2-7, with TRBD2 as a possible D gene (6 bases). CDR1 SSHAT and CDR2 FNYEAQ come from the germline V gene (reference sequence). This CDR3 is 13 amino acids long.